One sample yielded the 9 T cell receptor beta chains listed below, sequenced in a study of CD8 T cells in Susac syndrome. RNA amounts of roughly 0.5 to 1 ug underwent reverse transcription with random hexamers. TCRdb redid the calling of the immunoSEQ multiplex PCR reads with MiXCR, one entry per CDR3 protein. The sample includes some 120,000 distinct CDR3 sequences, roughly 92% of them seen just once. The source material was CD8+ T cells from PBMCs. The receptors derive from a human donor in good health.

The chain has TRBV12-3 or TRBV12-4 and TRBJ2-1; D gene uncertain. The CDR3 extends over 11 amino acids. Trimming took 5 bases from V and 7 from J, leaving 6 bases between them. In DNA form, the CDR3 reads TGTGCCAGCAGTAAGATAAATGAGCAGTTCTTC. Amino acids: CASSKINEQFF.

The V gene is TRBV4-3, the J gene TRBJ2-1; 7 nucleotides agree with TRBD1. The length of the CDR3 is 16 residues. J gave up 0 bases and V 5 bases, and 7 bases lay outside the gene matches. Germline V CDR1 and CDR2: LGHNA, YSLEER. This CDR3 reads CASSVFRGSSYNEQFF. DNA of the CDR3: TGCGCCAGCAGCGTTTTCAGGGGGAGCTCCTACAATGAGCAGTTCTTC.

Written as DNA, the CDR3 is TGTGCCAGCATCCCGGCGGGGGGGCGCTTCGACGAGCAGTACTTC. Translating gives CASIPAGGRFDEQYF. The rearrangement uses TRBV6-5 and TRBJ2-7; 9 nucleotides agree with TRBD2. This CDR3 region has 15 residues. Looked up from germline, CDR1 is MNHEY and CDR2 is SVGAGI. Trimming cost V 7 bases and J 5 bases; bases outside gene matches: 12.

The V and J genes are TRBV6-2 or TRBV6-3 and TRBJ1-1; D gene ambiguous. This CDR3 region has 15 residues. The germline V gene has CDR1 MNHEY and CDR2 SVGEGT. Trimming pared 0 bases from V and 7 bases from J, leaving 15 bases between. The CDR3: CASSYSRTPGHEAFF. The CDR3 region has the DNA TGTGCCAGCAGTTACTCCCGAACACCCGGGCATGAAGCTTTCTTT.

This chain joins TRBV15 and TRBJ1-5, with 10 bases fitting TRBD1. The CDR3 totals 15 residues. CDR1 LNHNV and CDR2 YYDKDF come from the germline V gene (reference sequence). After removal of 5 bases from V and 9 bases from J, the junction contained 10 bases not matched to a gene. The chain's CDR3 is CATSGDRGFGRPQHF. DNA of the CDR3: TGTGCCACCAGCGGGGACAGGGGTTTCGGTAGGCCCCAGCATTTT.

The chain carries TRBV29-1 and TRBJ2-6; TRBD2 matches 8 bases. Germline CDR1 and CDR2: SQVTM and ANQGSEA. The V segment lost 6 bases and the J segment 0 bases; nucleotides outside the gene matches: 13. This CDR3 comprises 18 residues. The CDR3 reads CSVRGGGTSLSGANVLTF. The CDR3 coding sequence is TGCAGCGTCCGAGGCGGGGGGACGAGCCTCTCTGGGGCCAACGTCCTGACTTTC.

This chain links TRBV20-1 with TRBJ2-2; D may be TRBD1 (6 bases). The CDR3 extends over 14 amino acids. The V end was cut by 3 bases, the J end by 3 bases, with 11 bases between. Germline V CDR1 and CDR2: DFQATT, SNEGSKA (reference sequence). Here the CDR3 reads CSASRGIYTGELFF. The CDR3 DNA reads TGCAGTGCTAGCAGGGGAATTTACACCGGGGAGCTGTTTTTT.

The chain has TRBV2 and TRBJ2-7; 7 positions agree with TRBD2. This CDR3 spans 12 amino acids. In germline, CDR1 is SNHLY, CDR2 FYNNEI. The ends lost 6 bases at V and 5 bases at J; junction bases unmatched: 4. The DNA for the CDR3 is TGTGCCAGCAGGCGACTAGCTAACGAGCAGTACTTC. It specifies CASRRLANEQYF.

V gene TRBV29-1 combines with J gene TRBJ2-1, with 7 bases aligning to TRBD2. CDR1 is SQVTM and CDR2 is ANQGSEA in the germline V gene. Trimming cost V 4 bases and J 15 bases; bases outside gene matches: 18. CDR3 length equals 14 residues. In nucleotides, the CDR3 is TGCAGCGTTGCACCCCCTAGCGGCCTTATCATGAGGTTCTTC. Translated, it gives CSVAPPSGLIMRFF.